The text below deals with one T cell receptor beta chain. Its antigen is unknown. The sample originates from a study of siplizumab effects on memory and regulatory T cells. Study findings and constraints: Alloreactive sequences tracing back to unstimulated CD4+ memory cells were significantly reduced by siplizumab. Whether the proliferating Tregs (from siplizumab cultures) were suppressive was not confirmed.

The CDR3 consists of 14 residues. CDR1 and CDR2 (germline): SEHNR, FQNEAQ (reference sequence). With 0 bases removed from V and 5 bases from J, the gap between germline ends came to 7 bases. TCRdb's table, derived via immunoSEQ multiplex PCR, lists solely in-frame clones and lacks some. The table shows about 91,000 clones, with 80% to 95% occurring only once. The sequencing input was CD8+ T cells sorted from blood. The receptor was isolated from a human donor in good health. The chain couples TRBV7-9 to TRBJ1-4; the D is unclear. CDR3 coding DNA: TGTGCCAGCAGCTTAGCGCTAGAGAATGAAAAACTGTTTTTT. Amino acid sequence: CASSLALENEKLFF.